This TCR beta chain originates from a study of CD4 T cells in relation to SARS-CoV-2 and coronaviruses. On the study more broadly: TCR beta CDR3s were sequenced after approximately 11-day antigen culture of PBMCs. Broader study findings: SARS-CoV-2-driven expansion was significantly weaker in crossreactive than monoreactive clones.

Regarding this clone: Its antigen is unidentified.

Method: immunoSEQ multiplex PCR; TCRdb's copy keeps in-frame clones and lacks some. The sample has about 36,000 clones, about 80% seen once. Naive and memory CD4+ T cells came from enriched cryopreserved PBMCs. Naive or memory CD4+ cells were cultured 1:1 with T cell-depleted PBMCs plus CEF. Looked up from germline, CDR1 is MDHEN and CDR2 is SYDVKM. There are 13 residues in the CDR3. The V gene lost 5 bases and the J gene lost 1 base, with 8 bases spanning the gap. Sequencing input: naive CD4+ T cells from PBMCs, cultured in vitro. Described subset: naive CD4+ T cells isolated by negative enrichment. The source of this sequence is an adult with COVID-19. This chain links TRBV28 with TRBJ2-5; D is possibly TRBD2 (5 bases). The chain's CDR3 is CASSRLSQETQYF. DNA of the CDR3: TGTGCCAGCAGTAGACTATCCCAAGAGACCCAGTACTTC.